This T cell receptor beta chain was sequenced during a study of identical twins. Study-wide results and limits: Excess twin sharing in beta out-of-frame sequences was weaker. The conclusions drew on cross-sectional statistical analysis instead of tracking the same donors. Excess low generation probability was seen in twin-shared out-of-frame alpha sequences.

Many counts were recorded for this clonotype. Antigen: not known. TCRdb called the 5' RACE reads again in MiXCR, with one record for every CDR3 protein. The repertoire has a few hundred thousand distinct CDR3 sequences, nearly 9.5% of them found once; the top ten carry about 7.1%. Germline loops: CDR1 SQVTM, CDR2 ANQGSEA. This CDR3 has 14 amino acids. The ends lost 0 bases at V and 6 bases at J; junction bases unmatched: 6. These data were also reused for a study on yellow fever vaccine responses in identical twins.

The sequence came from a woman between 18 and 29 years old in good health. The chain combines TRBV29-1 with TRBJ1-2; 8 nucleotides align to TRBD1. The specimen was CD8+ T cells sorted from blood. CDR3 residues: CSVEDWTGWNGYTF. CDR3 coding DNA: TGCAGCGTTGAAGATTGGACAGGGTGGAATGGCTACACCTTC.